The 27 T cell receptor beta chains below were found in one sample sequenced in a study of blood T cell repertoires in COVID-19 (dated by TCRdb to 2018 to 2020). Libraries were constructed by the immunoSEQ multiplex PCR assay. TCRdb mirrors the immuneACCESS table, restricted to in-frame sequences. Some clones are absent from its copies; in checked studies, under half trace to an unresolved V gene, and the reason for the others is unknown. This sample comprises about 280,000 clones, 75% to 90% of them detected only once. In total, the top ten clones hold approximately 4.3% of the sample. Sequenced: peripheral blood. These receptors were collected from a man aged 40-50 years with acute or convalescent COVID-19.

The CDR3: CASSPSMVYEQYF. CDR3 bases: TGTGCCAGCAGCCCTTCTATGGTCTACGAGCAGTACTTC. This chain uses TRBV11-1 with TRBJ2-7, with unresolved D. Per germline, CDR1 SGHAT and CDR2 FQDESV (reference sequence). V lost 5 bases and J 3 bases, leaving 11 bases between the germline ends. The CDR3 loop spans 13 amino acids.

V and J are TRBV5-5 and TRBJ1-2; D may be TRBD1 (6 bases). The germline V gene has CDR1 SGHKS and CDR2 YYEKEE (reference sequence). The CDR3 consists of 15 residues. V was trimmed by 5 bases and J by 3 bases, leaving 17 bases between them. This chain's CDR3 is CASSLRFNRDYGYTF. CDR3 sequence (DNA): TGTGCCAGCAGTTTGAGGTTTAACAGGGACTATGGCTACACCTTC. Complete variable domain (other parts from reference TRBV5-5 and TRBJ1-2): DAGVTQSPTHLIKTRGQQVTLRCSPISGHKSVSWYQQVLGQGPQFIFQYYEKEERGRGNFPDRFSARQFPNYSSELNVNALLLGDSALYLCASSLRFNRDYGYTFGSGTRLTVV.

This sequence joins TRBV24-1 and TRBJ1-1; D is uncertain. Germline V gene sequence: CDR1 KGHDR, CDR2 SFDVKD. V was clipped by 6 bases and J by 1 base, with 11 bases between them. The length of the CDR3 is 14 residues. CDR3 in amino acids: CATSTGRENTEAFF. The CDR3, as DNA: TGTGCCACCAGTACGGGGAGGGAGAACACTGAAGCTTTCTTT.

This clone was picked up a small number of times. This chain links TRBV20-1 with TRBJ1-3; weak D call: TRBD1 (5 bases). CDR3 length: 11 residues. The germline V gene encodes CDR1 DFQATT and CDR2 SNEGSKA (reference sequence). The CDR3 DNA reads as TGCAGGGTAGGGGCTGGAAACACCATATATTTT. Its translation is CRVGAGNTIYF.

V and J are TRBV18 and TRBJ1-1; D gene uncertain. V lost 4 bases and J lost 0, with 12 bases in between. CDR3 length: 15 amino acids. The V gene's germline CDR1 is KGHSH and CDR2 LQKENI. The CDR3 DNA reads as TGTGCCAGCTCACAGGCCTCGGGTATGAACACTGAAGCTTTCTTT. Amino acids: CASSQASGMNTEAFF.

CDR3 coding DNA: TGTGCCAGCAGCCCCGGACAGGGAGCACCCCTCCACTTT. Protein: CASSPGQGAPLHF. This chain connects TRBV12-3 or TRBV12-4 to TRBJ1-6; 8 positions agree with TRBD1. V was clipped by 6 bases and J by 11 bases; unmatched bases: 6. CDR3 length equals 13 residues.

The chain carries TRBV2 and TRBJ2-6; D perhaps matches TRBD1 (5 bases). CDR1 is SNHLY and CDR2 is FYNNEI in the germline V gene. V was pared by 3 bases and J by 2 bases, with 5 bases between. The CDR3 consists of 14 residues. CDR3 sequence (DNA): TGTGCCAGCAGTGACAGGGCTGGGGCCAACGTCCTGACTTTC. This codes for CASSDRAGANVLTF. The full variable domain, with the rest looked up from reference TRBV2 and TRBJ2-6, is EPEVTQTPSHQVTQMGQEVILRCVPISNHLYFYWYRQILGQKVEFLVSFYNNEISEKSEIFDDQFSVERPDGSNFTLKIRSTKLEDSAMYFCASSDRAGANVLTFGAGSRLTVL.

J is TRBJ1-1 and V is TRBV5-4; possible D gene TRBD1, 5 bases. This CDR3 region has 12 residues. Germline V lookup: CDR1 SGHNT, CDR2 YYREEE (reference sequence). Trimming removed 4 bases from V and 8 bases from J, with 12 bases in between. CDR3 loop: CASSRGSAEAFF. The CDR3 bases are TGTGCCAGCAGCCGGGGGTCGGCAGAAGCTTTCTTT.

The chain carries TRBV10-3 and TRBJ1-2; D perhaps matches TRBD1 (6 bases). This CDR3 spans 14 amino acids. Germline V gene data show CDR1 as ENHRY and CDR2 as SYGVKD. Trimming cost V 7 bases and J 4 bases, with 16 bases left between them. CDR3: CAIKGTTSPYGYTF. CDR3 DNA: TGTGCCATCAAAGGGACAACATCCCCCTATGGCTACACCTTC.

This clone was counted between two and nine times. The chain couples TRBV6-5 to TRBJ1-1, with 7 bases matching TRBD1. Trimming took 7 bases from V and 6 from J; bases not matched to a gene: 11. CDR1 and CDR2 from the germline V gene are MNHEY and SVGAGI. The CDR3 covers 14 residues. The CDR3 nucleotides are TGTGCCAGCAAGAAGAATTCAGGGGGTGCTGAAGCTTTCTTT. The encoded protein is CASKKNSGGAEAFF.

The chain recombines TRBV6-7 with TRBJ2-1; 10 positions match TRBD1. TRBV6-7 is given ORF status, its function remaining uncertain. V shed 6 bases, J shed 6 bases, and the junction held 8 bases outside the gene matches. CDR3 length equals 15 residues. The CDR3 region is CASRPGTGVGNEQFF. DNA for the CDR3: TGTGCCAGCAGGCCCGGGACAGGGGTTGGCAATGAGCAGTTCTTC.

The chain carries TRBV6-1 and TRBJ1-3; no reliable D call. The CDR3 covers 16 residues. The V and J ends lost 2 bases and 0 bases respectively, with 11 bases between them. CDR1 MNHNS and CDR2 SASEGT come from the germline V gene. In nucleotides, the CDR3 is TGTGCCAGCAGTGAACAGGTATCAATCTCTGGAAACACCATATATTTT. Translation: CASSEQVSISGNTIYF.

The chain links TRBV2 to TRBJ2-2; tentatively, D is TRBD2 (5 bases). Trimming took off 7 bases at V and 3 bases at J, with 12 bases between the two ends. Germline CDR1 SNHLY, CDR2 FYNNEI. The CDR3 runs 14 residues. The CDR3 sequence is CASTRERDTGELFF. In DNA form, the CDR3 reads TGTGCCAGCACGAGGGAACGGGACACCGGGGAGCTGTTTTTT.

The chain uses TRBV30 and TRBJ1-2; D is ambiguous. This CDR3 spans 15 amino acids. With 0 bases removed from V and 8 bases from J, the gap between germline ends came to 19 bases. Germline values: CDR1 GTSNPN, CDR2 SVGIG (reference sequence). The CDR3 sequence: CAWSVLVTRATGYTF. DNA for the CDR3: TGTGCCTGGAGTGTACTAGTGACCCGCGCGACCGGCTACACCTTC.

This clone occurred a few times. This chain connects TRBV15 to TRBJ1-6; tentative D call: TRBD1 (6 bases). CDR1 LNHNV and CDR2 YYDKDF come from the germline V gene (reference sequence). The CDR3 sequence is 16 residues long. The V end was cut by 0 bases, the J end by 5 bases, with 11 bases between. In DNA form, the CDR3 reads TGTGCCACCAGCAGAGATCGGGGGGCGAATAATTCACCCCTCCACTTT. It translates to CATSRDRGANNSPLHF.

The chain combines TRBV24-1 with TRBJ2-3; D is perhaps TRBD2 (7 bases). The V gene lost 4 bases and the J gene lost 9 bases, with 16 bases spanning the gap. There are 14 residues in the CDR3. Per the germline V gene, CDR1 is KGHDR and CDR2 is SFDVKD. The CDR3 bases are TGTGCCACCAGTGACGCAACAGGGCGGGGGACGCAGTATTTT. This codes for CATSDATGRGTQYF.

J is TRBJ2-1 and V is TRBV30; D perhaps matches TRBD1 (5 bases). Germline values: CDR1 GTSNPN, CDR2 SVGIG (reference sequence). The CDR3 runs to 15 residues. Between the trimmed V and J ends, which lost 5 bases and 7 bases, there was a span of 21 bases. This CDR3 reads CAWGALSPKGNEQFF. The CDR3 DNA follows: TGTGCCTGGGGGGCCCTTTCCCCGAAGGGGAATGAGCAGTTCTTC.

This clone was seen only once. This chain links TRBV6-1 with TRBJ2-7, with a tentative D call TRBD1 (6 bases). Germline values: CDR1 MNHNS, CDR2 SASEGT. The CDR3 extends over 14 amino acids. The ends were cut back, 2 bases at V and 2 bases at J, with 10 bases in the middle. Here the CDR3 reads CASSESDSTYEQYF. The CDR3 coding sequence is TGTGCCAGCAGTGAATCGGACAGTACCTACGAGCAGTACTTC.

This rearrangement joins TRBV5-1 to TRBJ2-1, with 8 bases lining up with TRBD2. Germline CDR1 and CDR2: SGHRS and YFSETQ. The CDR3 length is 14 residues. Trimming removed 9 bases from V and 1 base from J; junction bases left unmatched: 6. The chain's CDR3 is CATTAGGSYNEQFF. In DNA, the CDR3 is TGCGCCACCACCGCGGGGGGATCCTACAATGAGCAGTTCTTC.

The chain has TRBV7-8 and TRBJ2-5, with 8 bases lining up with TRBD1. With 5 bases clipped from V and 2 bases from J, the junction kept 4 bases outside the gene matches. The CDR3 has 14 residues. The V gene's germline CDR1 is SGHVS and CDR2 FQNEAQ. The chain's CDR3 is CASSIDRGQETQYF. In DNA, the CDR3 is TGTGCCAGCAGCATCGACAGGGGTCAAGAGACCCAGTACTTC. Supplemented by reference TRBV7-8 and TRBJ2-5, the full variable domain reads GAGVSQSPRYKVAKRGQDVALRCDPISGHVSLFWYQQALGQGPEFLTYFQNEAQLDKSGLPSDRFFAERPEGSVSTLKIQRTQQEDSAVYLCASSIDRGQETQYFGPGTRLLVL.

This rearrangement joins TRBV7-2 to TRBJ1-2, with D unresolved. CDR1 is SGHTA and CDR2 is FQGNSA in the germline V gene. The germline V and J ends were trimmed by 2 bases and 8 bases, with 15 bases remaining between them. This CDR3 contains 14 residues. The CDR3 nucleotides are TGTGCCAGCAGCTTACGTGTGGGAAGCGGGGGCTACACCTTC. Translated: CASSLRVGSGGYTF.

This clone has just one count. CDR3 sequence (DNA): TGTGCCAGCCGACCGGGACAGAACTATGGCTACACCTTC. Translation gives CASRPGQNYGYTF. J is TRBJ1-2 and V is TRBV5-4, with 7 nucleotides matching TRBD1. The CDR3 loop spans 13 amino acids. The V gene's germline CDR1 is SGHNT and CDR2 YYREEE (reference sequence). Trimming at V came to 7 bases and at J to 2 bases, leaving 5 bases not matched to a gene. Combining the CDR3 with reference TRBV5-4 and TRBJ1-2 gives the whole variable domain ETGVTQSPTHLIKTRGQQVTLRCSSQSGHNTVSWYQQALGQGPQFIFQYYREEENGRGNFPPRFSGLQFPNYSSELNVNALELDDSALYLCASRPGQNYGYTFGSGTRLTVV.

This chain links TRBV6-1 with TRBJ1-4; no firm D call. Looked up from germline, CDR1 is MNHNS and CDR2 is SASEGT. Trimming removed 3 bases at V and 5 bases at J, with 13 bases between. The CDR3 has 15 residues. CDR3 sequence: CASSDVGLTNEKLFF. The CDR3 DNA reads TGTGCCAGCAGTGATGTAGGACTCACGAATGAAAAACTGTTTTTT.

The chain recombines TRBV7-2 with TRBJ2-1; D remains ambiguous. Trimming cost V 3 bases and J 0 bases, with 9 bases left between them. Germline V gene lookup returns CDR1 SGHTA and CDR2 FQGNSA. This CDR3 region has 15 residues. CDR3 amino acids: CASSFGTASYNEQFF. CDR3 nucleotide sequence: TGTGCCAGCAGCTTTGGAACAGCCTCCTACAATGAGCAGTTCTTC. The whole variable domain, remainder taken from reference TRBV7-2 and TRBJ2-1, is GAGVSQSPSNKVTEKGKDVELRCDPISGHTALYWYRQSLGQGLEFLIYFQGNSAPDKSGLPSDRFSAERTGGSVSTLTIQRTQQEDSAVYLCASSFGTASYNEQFFGPGTRLTVL.

CDR3 protein: CASNKGWSEAFF. CDR3 bases: TGTGCCAGTAATAAGGGGTGGTCTGAAGCTTTCTTT. The chain employs TRBV6-6 and TRBJ1-1; possibly TRBD1 for D (5 bases). Germline CDR1 reads MNHNY; CDR2 reads SVGAGI (reference sequence). V dropped 9 bases and J dropped 6 bases, with 14 bases sitting between them. The CDR3 has 12 amino acids.

The V and J genes are TRBV4-2 and TRBJ2-3, with 8 bases fitting TRBD2. The junction had 11 bases not matched to a gene; V was cut back by 4 bases and J by 2 bases. This CDR3 comprises 17 residues. The germline V gene encodes CDR1 LGHNA and CDR2 YNFKEQ. CDR3 amino acids: CASSLRDSGDFTDTQYF. DNA for the CDR3: TGTGCCAGCAGCCTAAGGGATAGCGGGGATTTCACAGATACGCAGTATTTT.

The chain links TRBV30 to TRBJ1-6; D remains ambiguous. Germline lookup yields CDR1 GTSNPN and CDR2 SVGIG (reference sequence). V shed 0 bases and J shed 10 bases, with 16 bases lying between them. The CDR3 has 15 amino acids. CDR3 bases: TGTGCCTGGAGTGTACATAAACGCGGGAGGTCACCCCTCCACTTT. Its translation: CAWSVHKRGRSPLHF.